This TCR beta chain was found in a study of T cell clusters in autoimmune cytopenias. Study information: Per sample, median TRB depth was about 52,000 reads, yielding a median approximately 2,400 distinct clonotypes. Whole-study findings and limits: TRB repertoire shifts in secondary cytopenia and chronic lymphocytic leukemia mostly reflected lymphoma, not autoimmunity.

TRB rearrangements were amplified by touch-down multiplex PCR with mixed TRB-A/B primers. TCRdb reprocessed the multiplex PCR reads; each CDR3 protein has one entry and no DNA is given. The sample has 6,000 or so distinct CDR3 sequences. As regards this clonotype: The antigen remains unidentified.

The CDR3 totals 15 residues. Roughly 38,000 genome equivalents of blood DNA were amplified for TRB. The sample was also reused in another study, on T cell repertoires in aging, cancer and after chemotherapy. That source reports: Untreated cancer patients had significantly lower blood TCR diversity than age-matched healthy donors. In cancer patients, declining TCR diversity with age involved lost richness and lost evenness.

Material for sequencing was peripheral blood. This TCR came from a human donor in good health. The chain carries TRBV12-3 or TRBV12-4 and TRBJ2-1; TCRdb picks TRBD1, but there is no DNA to check that call. The CDR3 spells CASSLWAGRDNEQFF.